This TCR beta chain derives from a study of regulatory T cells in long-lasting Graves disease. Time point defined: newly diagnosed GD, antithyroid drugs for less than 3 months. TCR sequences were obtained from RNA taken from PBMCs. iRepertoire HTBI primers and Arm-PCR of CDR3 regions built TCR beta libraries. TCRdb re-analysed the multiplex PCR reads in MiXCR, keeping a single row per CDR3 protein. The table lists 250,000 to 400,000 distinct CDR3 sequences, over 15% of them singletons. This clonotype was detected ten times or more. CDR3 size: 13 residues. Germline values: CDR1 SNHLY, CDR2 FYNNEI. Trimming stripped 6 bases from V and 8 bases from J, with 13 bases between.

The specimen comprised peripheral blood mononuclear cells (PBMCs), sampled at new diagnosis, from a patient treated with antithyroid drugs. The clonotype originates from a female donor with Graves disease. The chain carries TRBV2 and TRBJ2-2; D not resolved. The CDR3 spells CASSRRQEGELFF. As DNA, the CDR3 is TGTGCCAGCAGCCGGCGCCAGGAAGGGGAGCTGTTTTTT.